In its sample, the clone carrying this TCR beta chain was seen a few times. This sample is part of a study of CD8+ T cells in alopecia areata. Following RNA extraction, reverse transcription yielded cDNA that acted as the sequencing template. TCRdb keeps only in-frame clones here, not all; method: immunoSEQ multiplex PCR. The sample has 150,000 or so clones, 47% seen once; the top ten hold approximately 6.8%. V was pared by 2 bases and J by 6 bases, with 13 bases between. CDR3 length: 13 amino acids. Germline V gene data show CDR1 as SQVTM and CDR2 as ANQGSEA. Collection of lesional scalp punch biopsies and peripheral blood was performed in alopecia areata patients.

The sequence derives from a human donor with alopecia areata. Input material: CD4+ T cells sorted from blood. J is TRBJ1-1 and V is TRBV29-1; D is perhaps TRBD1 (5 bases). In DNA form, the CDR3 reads TGCAGCGTTGAAAGGCAGGGTGTCGCTGAAGCTTTCTTT. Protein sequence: CSVERQGVAEAFF.